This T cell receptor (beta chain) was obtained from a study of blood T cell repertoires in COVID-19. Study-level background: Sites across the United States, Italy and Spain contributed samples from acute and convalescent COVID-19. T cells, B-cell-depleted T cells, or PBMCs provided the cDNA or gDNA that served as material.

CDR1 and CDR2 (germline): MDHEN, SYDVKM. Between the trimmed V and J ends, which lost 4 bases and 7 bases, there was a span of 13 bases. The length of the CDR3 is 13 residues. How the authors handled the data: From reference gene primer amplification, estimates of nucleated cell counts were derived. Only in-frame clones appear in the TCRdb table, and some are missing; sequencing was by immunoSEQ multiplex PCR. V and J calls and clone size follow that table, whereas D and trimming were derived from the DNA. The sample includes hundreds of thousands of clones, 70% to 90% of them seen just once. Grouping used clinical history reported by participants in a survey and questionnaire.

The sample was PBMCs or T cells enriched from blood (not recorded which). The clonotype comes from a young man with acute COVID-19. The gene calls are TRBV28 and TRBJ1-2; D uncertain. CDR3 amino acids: CASSSYPRGGYTF. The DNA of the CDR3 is TGTGCCAGCAGTTCCTACCCTCGGGGTGGCTACACCTTC.